This TCR beta chain comes out of a study of radiation and T cells in renal cell carcinoma. Study conclusions and caveats: Without pretreatment biopsies, baseline tumor clonotype presence was undetermined.

The CDR3 runs 15 residues. After removal of 7 bases from V and 4 bases from J, the junction contained 9 bases not matched to a gene. CDR1 is LNHDA and CDR2 is SQIVND in the germline V gene (reference sequence). As for time point: blood 4 weeks post-SBRT, at nephrectomy. The treatment is: 15 Gy SBRT to primary tumor, nephrectomy 4 weeks later. Sequenced by immunoSEQ multiplex PCR; TCRdb stores in-frame clones only, minus some. This sample carries around 74,000 clones, roughly 83% of them seen once, and the ten largest clones take about 2.4%. As for this clone: As yet, its antigen is unknown.

The receptor's source is a woman aged 60-75 years with renal cell carcinoma. This chain connects TRBV19 to TRBJ2-2, with TRBD1 matching 7 bases. The sample in question was blood, obtained from a patient whose treatment included radiotherapy and nephrectomy. This chain's CDR3 is CASTPGTDSTGELFF. CDR3 coding DNA: TGTGCCAGTACCCCCGGGACAGATAGCACCGGGGAGCTGTTTTTT.